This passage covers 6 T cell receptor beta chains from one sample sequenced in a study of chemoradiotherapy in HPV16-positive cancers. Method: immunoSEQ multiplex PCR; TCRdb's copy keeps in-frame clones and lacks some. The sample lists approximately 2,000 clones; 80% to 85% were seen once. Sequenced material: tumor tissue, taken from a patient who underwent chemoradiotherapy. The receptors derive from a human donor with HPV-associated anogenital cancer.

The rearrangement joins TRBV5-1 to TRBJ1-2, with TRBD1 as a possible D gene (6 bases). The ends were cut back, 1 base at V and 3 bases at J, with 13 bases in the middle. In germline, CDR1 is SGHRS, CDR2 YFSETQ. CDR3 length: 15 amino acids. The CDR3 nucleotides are TGCGCCAGCAGCTTGTTGGGGGCGAGCGACTATGGCTACACCTTC. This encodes CASSLLGASDYGYTF.

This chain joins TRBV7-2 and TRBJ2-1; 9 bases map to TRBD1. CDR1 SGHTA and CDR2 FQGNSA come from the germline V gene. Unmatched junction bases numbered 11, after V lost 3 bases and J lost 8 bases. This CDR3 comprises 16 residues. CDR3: CASSFVSGTGRDEQFF. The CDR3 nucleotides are TGTGCCAGCAGCTTTGTATCGGGGACAGGGAGGGATGAGCAGTTCTTC.

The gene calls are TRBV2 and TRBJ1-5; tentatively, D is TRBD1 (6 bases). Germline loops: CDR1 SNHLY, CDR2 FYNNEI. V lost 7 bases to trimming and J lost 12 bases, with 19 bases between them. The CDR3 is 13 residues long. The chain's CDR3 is CASKNRGGPSQHF. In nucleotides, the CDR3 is TGTGCCAGCAAGAATAGGGGGGGCCCCAGCCAGCATTTT.

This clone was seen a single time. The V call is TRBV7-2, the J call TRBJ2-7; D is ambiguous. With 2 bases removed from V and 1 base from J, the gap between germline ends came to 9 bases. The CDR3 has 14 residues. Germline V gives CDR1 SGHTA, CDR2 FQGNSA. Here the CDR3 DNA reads TGTGCCAGCAGCTTATACCCAGAGTCCTACGAGCAGTACTTC. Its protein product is CASSLYPESYEQYF. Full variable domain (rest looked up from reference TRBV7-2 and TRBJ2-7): GAGVSQSPSNKVTEKGKDVELRCDPISGHTALYWYRQSLGQGLEFLIYFQGNSAPDKSGLPSDRFSAERTGGSVSTLTIQRTQQEDSAVYLCASSLYPESYEQYFGPGTRLTVT.

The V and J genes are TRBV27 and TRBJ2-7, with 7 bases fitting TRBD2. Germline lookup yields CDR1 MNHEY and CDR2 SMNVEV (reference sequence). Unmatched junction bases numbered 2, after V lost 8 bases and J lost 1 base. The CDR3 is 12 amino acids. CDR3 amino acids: CASSGGSYEQYF. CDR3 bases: TGTGCCAGCTCGGGAGGATCCTACGAGCAGTACTTC.

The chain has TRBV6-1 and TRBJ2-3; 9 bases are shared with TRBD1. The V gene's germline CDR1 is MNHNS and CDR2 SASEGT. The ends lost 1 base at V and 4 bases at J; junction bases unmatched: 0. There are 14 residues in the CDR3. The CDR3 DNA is TGTGCCAGCAGTGAAGGACAGGGGGCAGATACGCAGTATTTT. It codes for CASSEGQGADTQYF.